These 26 T cell receptor beta chains were sequenced from one sample in a study of early T cells in non-severe SARS-CoV-2 infection. TCRdb itself ran the 5' RACE reads through MiXCR, one entry per CDR3 protein. In the table there are tens of thousands of distinct CDR3 sequences, about an eighth of which are singletons. Material: whole blood. The receptor source for this set is an adult who was a healthcare worker with PCR-confirmed SARS-CoV-2 infection or an uninfected control (not recorded which).

A single count supports this clonotype. The V gene is TRBV29-1, the J gene TRBJ2-4; the D gene is possibly TRBD1 (7 bases). V was trimmed by 6 bases and J by 1 base, leaving 10 bases between them. Germline V CDR1 and CDR2: SQVTM, ANQGSEA. CDR3 length: 13 amino acids. CDR3 bases: TGCAGCGTGACAGGGAGGGCCAAAAACATTCAGTACTTC. Residues: CSVTGRAKNIQYF. The complete variable domain, with remaining parts taken from reference TRBV29-1 and TRBJ2-4, reads SAVISQKPSRDICQRGTSLTIQCQVDSQVTMMFWYRQQPGQSLTLIATANQGSEATYESGFVIDKFPISRPNLTFSTLTVSNMSPEDSSIYLCSVTGRAKNIQYFGAGTRLSVL.

This clonotype was seen only a few times. The gene calls are TRBV29-1 and TRBJ2-6; weak D call: TRBD2 (5 bases). This CDR3 region has 13 residues. The germline CDR1 and CDR2 sequences are SQVTM and ANQGSEA. Trimming removed 6 bases from V and 0 bases from J, with 6 bases in between. The CDR3 loop is CSVAGSGANVLTF. The CDR3 region has the DNA TGCAGCGTCGCGGGCTCTGGGGCCAACGTCCTGACTTTC.

At least ten counts were recorded for this clonotype. The J gene is TRBJ2-7, the V gene TRBV9; a possible D gene is TRBD2 (5 bases). The CDR3 covers 13 residues. Germline CDR1 SGDLS, CDR2 YYNGEE. V lost 0 bases and J lost 7, with 11 bases in between. CDR3 nucleotide sequence: TGTGCCAGCAGCGTAGGATCGGGATCTGAGCAGTACTTC. Encoded protein: CASSVGSGSEQYF.

This rearrangement joins TRBV7-9 to TRBJ1-1; D ambiguous. From germline, CDR1 is SEHNR and CDR2 FQNEAQ (reference sequence). V lost 4 bases, J lost 3 bases, and 9 bases lay in between. The CDR3 spans 13 residues. CDR3: CASSSAADTEAFF. As DNA, the CDR3 is TGTGCCAGCAGCTCCGCGGCCGACACTGAAGCTTTCTTT.

A few counts support this clonotype. The genes are TRBV7-9 and TRBJ2-2, with D uncertain. The CDR3 loop spans 14 amino acids. Germline loops: CDR1 SEHNR, CDR2 FQNEAQ (reference sequence). V was pared by 6 bases and J by 3 bases, with 11 bases between. The CDR3 nucleotides are TGTGCCAGCAGAGCTTCGGTAGACACCGGGGAGCTGTTTTTT. It specifies CASRASVDTGELFF.

This clonotype was seen only once. CDR3: CASSFGTGGSYEQYF. The CDR3 DNA sequence: TGTGCCAGCAGTTTCGGCACAGGGGGCTCCTACGAGCAGTACTTC. The chain links TRBV12-3 or TRBV12-4 to TRBJ2-7; TRBD1 matches 8 bases. CDR3 size: 15 residues. V was clipped by 3 bases and J by 0 bases; unmatched bases: 4.

This clonotype occurred a few times. The genes are TRBV12-5 and TRBJ2-7, with D perhaps assigned TRBD1 or TRBD2 (5 bases each). The CDR3 consists of 14 residues. CDR1 and CDR2 (germline): LGHNT, FRNRAP. The V gene lost 2 bases and the J gene lost 1 base, with 9 bases spanning the gap. The CDR3 spells CASGLRDQSYEQYF. The CDR3 nucleotides are TGTGCTAGTGGTTTGAGGGACCAATCCTACGAGCAGTACTTC.

CDR3 in amino acids: CASRPGTTSGSYEQFF. As DNA, the CDR3 is TGTGCCAGCAGGCCCGGTACGACTAGCGGGAGCTATGAGCAGTTCTTC. V usage is TRBV7-9 and J usage is TRBJ2-1; 12 nucleotides align to TRBD2. Per the germline V gene, CDR1 is SEHNR and CDR2 is FQNEAQ (reference sequence). The CDR3 is made up of 16 amino acids. Trimming removed 6 bases from V and 8 bases from J; junction bases left unmatched: 11.

This clonotype was counted only a few times. V is TRBV7-2 and J is TRBJ2-3; 8 bases match TRBD2. Germline loops: CDR1 SGHTA, CDR2 FQGNSA. This CDR3 spans 16 amino acids. V gave up 3 bases and J gave up 8 bases; unmatched junction bases: 13. CDR3 loop: CASSFGTSPLRATQYF. DNA of the CDR3: TGTGCCAGCAGCTTCGGGACTAGTCCCCTCCGGGCTACGCAGTATTTT.

This clonotype has just a few counts. The CDR3 protein is CASSLKTGGMKDEQYF. In DNA, the CDR3 is TGTGCCAGCAGCTTAAAGACAGGGGGCATGAAGGACGAGCAGTACTTC. The chain recombines TRBV11-3 with TRBJ2-7, with 10 bases lining up with TRBD1. The CDR3 covers 16 residues. Germline CDR1 is SGHNT and CDR2 is YENEEA. V lost 2 bases, J lost 5 bases, and 9 bases stayed unmatched. Based on the CDR3 plus reference TRBV11-3 and TRBJ2-7, the full variable domain is EAGVVQSPRYKIIEKKQPVAFWCNPISGHNTLYWYLQNLGQGPELLIRYENEEAVDDSQLPKDRFSAERLKGVDSTLKIQPAELGDSAVYLCASSLKTGGMKDEQYFGPGTRLTVT.

The chain combines TRBV3-1 with TRBJ1-5; D might be TRBD1 (5 bases). The CDR3 is 14 amino acids. Germline V gives CDR1 LGHDT, CDR2 YNNKEL (reference sequence). Deletions cut 4 bases from V and 3 bases from J, with 10 bases between. CDR3 nucleotides: TGTGCCAGCAGCCCAGGACACATCAATCAGCCCCAGCATTTT. Amino acid sequence: CASSPGHINQPQHF.

This clonotype was seen a few times. The V call is TRBV10-1, the J call TRBJ2-7; 7 bases match TRBD2. Germline V gives CDR1 WNHNN, CDR2 SYGVQD (reference sequence). With 4 bases clipped from V and 5 bases from J, the junction kept 8 bases outside the gene matches. CDR3 length: 14 amino acids. The CDR3 DNA reads TGCGCCAGCAGTGGGGAGGGGCGAAGCAACGAGCAGTACTTC. This sequence encodes CASSGEGRSNEQYF.

This clonotype was counted between two and nine times. This sequence joins TRBV7-2 and TRBJ2-7; weak D call: TRBD1 (5 bases). The V end was cut by 1 base, the J end by 3 bases, with 10 bases between. The V gene's germline CDR1 is SGHTA and CDR2 FQGNSA. The CDR3 runs 14 residues. CDR3 DNA sequence: TGTGCCAGCAGCTTAGTTTCGGACATCTACGAGCAGTACTTC. Its translation: CASSLVSDIYEQYF. The complete variable domain, with remaining parts taken from reference TRBV7-2 and TRBJ2-7, reads GAGVSQSPSNKVTEKGKDVELRCDPISGHTALYWYRQSLGQGLEFLIYFQGNSAPDKSGLPSDRFSAERTGGSVSTLTIQRTQQEDSAVYLCASSLVSDIYEQYFGPGTRLTVT.

The chain has TRBV28 and TRBJ1-2; D gene unclear. V was shortened by 3 bases and J by 5 bases, with 7 bases between the two germline ends. Germline assignment: CDR1 MDHEN and CDR2 SYDVKM. The CDR3 runs 12 residues. In DNA form, the CDR3 reads TGTGCCAGCAGTTTGAATCAGTATGGCTACACCTTC. Its translation: CASSLNQYGYTF.

This clonotype was seen repeatedly, ten times or more. This rearrangement joins TRBV12-5 to TRBJ1-5, with TRBD1 identical over 7 bases. Germline values: CDR1 LGHNT, CDR2 FRNRAP. Trimming removed 4 bases from V and 4 bases from J; junction bases left unmatched: 7. This CDR3 region has 15 residues. CDR3: CASGYGQERNQPQHF. The DNA for the CDR3 is TGTGCTAGTGGTTATGGACAGGAACGAAATCAGCCCCAGCATTTT.

The chain has TRBV2 and TRBJ2-7; D remains unclear. This CDR3 is 13 amino acids long. The V gene's germline CDR1 is SNHLY and CDR2 FYNNEI. Trimming took off 1 base at V and 4 bases at J, with 8 bases between the two ends. Here the CDR3 reads CASSEGSGYEQYF. In DNA form, the CDR3 reads TGTGCCAGCAGTGAAGGATCGGGTTACGAGCAGTACTTC.

A few counts support this clonotype. The chain joins TRBV24-1 to TRBJ2-1, with 7 bases fitting TRBD1. From germline, CDR1 is KGHDR and CDR2 SFDVKD. This CDR3 region has 18 residues. With V trimmed by 5 bases and J by 7 bases, 19 bases remained unmatched. CDR3 sequence (DNA): TGTGCCACCAGTGGGGGACAGACATTTACCCCATCGCAAAATGAGCAGTTCTTC. It translates to CATSGGQTFTPSQNEQFF.

The chain couples TRBV20-1 to TRBJ2-7, with 12 bases that match TRBD2. The germline gives CDR1 DFQATT, CDR2 SNEGSKA (reference sequence). This CDR3 spans 14 amino acids. J was trimmed by 9 bases and V by 5 bases; bases with no gene match: 11. The CDR3 sequence: CSAFLTSGSGTQYF. The CDR3 DNA reads TGCAGTGCTTTCCTGACTAGCGGGAGTGGCACGCAGTACTTC.

This clonotype has just a few counts. The chain carries TRBV12-3 or TRBV12-4 and TRBJ2-1; 10 bases are a match to TRBD2. V dropped 6 bases and J dropped 9; count of bases not matched to a gene: 8. This CDR3 has 14 amino acids. The CDR3 region is CASRPGTSVGEQFF. The CDR3 DNA follows: TGTGCCAGCAGACCCGGGACTAGCGTGGGTGAGCAGTTCTTC.

The chain carries TRBV25-1 and TRBJ2-3, with TRBD2 identical over 9 bases. The CDR3 spans 15 residues. CDR1 and CDR2 (germline): MGHDK, SYGVNS. Trimming at V came to 4 bases and at J to 4 bases, leaving 6 bases not matched to a gene. The CDR3 reads CASSATQREADTQYF. The CDR3 bases are TGTGCCAGCAGTGCCACACAGCGGGAGGCAGATACGCAGTATTTT.

The V and J genes are TRBV7-9 and TRBJ1-1, with D perhaps TRBD1 (5 bases). Trimming cost V 5 bases and J 1 base, with 11 bases left between them. The CDR3 runs to 14 residues. Looked up from germline, CDR1 is SEHNR and CDR2 is FQNEAQ (reference sequence). CDR3 nucleotide sequence: TGTGCCAGCAGCACGGGACTCAGGAACACTGAAGCTTTCTTT. Translation: CASSTGLRNTEAFF. Using reference TRBV7-9 and TRBJ1-1 for the parts outside the CDR3, the full variable domain is DTGVSQNPRHKITKRGQNVTFRCDPISEHNRLYWYRQTLGQGPEFLTYFQNEAQLEKSRLLSDRFSAERPKGSFSTLEIQRTEQGDSAMYLCASSTGLRNTEAFFGQGTRLTVV.

The chain uses TRBV7-6 and TRBJ2-5; D unclear. V was shortened by 5 bases and J by 4 bases, with 17 bases between the two germline ends. The germline V gene encodes CDR1 SGHVS and CDR2 FNYEAQ. CDR3 length: 15 residues. The CDR3 loop reads CASSHGPFPPETQYF. As DNA, the CDR3 is TGTGCCAGCAGCCACGGGCCCTTCCCCCCAGAGACCCAGTACTTC.

V usage is TRBV5-4 and J usage is TRBJ2-1; D is unresolved. This CDR3 contains 12 residues. CDR1 and CDR2 from the germline V gene are SGHNT and YYREEE (reference sequence). V lost 6 bases and J 6 bases, leaving 10 bases between the germline ends. The CDR3 coding sequence is TGTGCCAGCACCCGGAACCGCAATGAGCAGTTCTTC. The encoded protein is CASTRNRNEQFF.

This clonotype was detected only a few times. In nucleotides, the CDR3 is TGTGCCAGCAGCCGACTTACCTCCACAATAGAGCAGTTCTTC. It is translated as CASSRLTSTIEQFF. V gene TRBV7-9 combines with J gene TRBJ2-1; D is uncertain. This CDR3 is 14 amino acids long. The germline V gene has CDR1 SEHNR and CDR2 FQNEAQ (reference sequence). V lost 5 bases, J lost 10 bases, and 18 bases lay in between.

The rearrangement links TRBV3-1 to TRBJ2-7; D is unclear. The CDR3 spans 12 residues. Germline V CDR1 and CDR2: LGHDT, YNNKEL (reference sequence). The V gene lost 2 bases and the J gene lost 3 bases, with 5 bases spanning the gap. The CDR3 DNA follows: TGTGCCAGCAGCCAATATAGCTACGAGCAGTACTTC. Its protein product is CASSQYSYEQYF.

At least ten counts were recorded for this clonotype. V gene TRBV29-1 combines with J gene TRBJ1-2; 7 positions agree with TRBD1. Trimming cost V 7 bases and J 8 bases; bases outside gene matches: 10. Per germline, CDR1 SQVTM and CDR2 ANQGSEA. This CDR3 has 12 amino acids. The CDR3 bases are TGCAGCGCCCACGCGGGACAGTACGGCTACACCTTC. Translated, it gives CSAHAGQYGYTF.